This T cell receptor (beta chain) derives from a study of cytomegalovirus exposure and HLA in healthy donors. Study context: From donors who were HLA-typed, an early data release held 80 million or so unique TCRs.

The PCR contained 60 Vbeta and 13 Jbeta primers. Some clones are missing from TCRdb's copy, which holds only in-frame ones; the method was immunoSEQ multiplex PCR. The data show 160,000 or so clones, with 79% seen just once and approximately 0.7% held by the top ten. After removal of 4 bases from V and 2 bases from J, the junction contained 5 bases not matched to a gene. Germline CDR1 SGHRS, CDR2 YFSETQ. CDR3 size: 15 residues. This chain links TRBV5-1 with TRBJ2-2; 7 positions agree with TRBD1. This TCR came from a woman aged 40-49 years in good health and CMV-seronegative. Sequencing used PBMCs. CDR3 amino acids: CASSQGTENTGELFF. DNA of the CDR3: TGCGCCAGCAGCCAAGGGACAGAAAACACCGGGGAGCTGTTTTTT.